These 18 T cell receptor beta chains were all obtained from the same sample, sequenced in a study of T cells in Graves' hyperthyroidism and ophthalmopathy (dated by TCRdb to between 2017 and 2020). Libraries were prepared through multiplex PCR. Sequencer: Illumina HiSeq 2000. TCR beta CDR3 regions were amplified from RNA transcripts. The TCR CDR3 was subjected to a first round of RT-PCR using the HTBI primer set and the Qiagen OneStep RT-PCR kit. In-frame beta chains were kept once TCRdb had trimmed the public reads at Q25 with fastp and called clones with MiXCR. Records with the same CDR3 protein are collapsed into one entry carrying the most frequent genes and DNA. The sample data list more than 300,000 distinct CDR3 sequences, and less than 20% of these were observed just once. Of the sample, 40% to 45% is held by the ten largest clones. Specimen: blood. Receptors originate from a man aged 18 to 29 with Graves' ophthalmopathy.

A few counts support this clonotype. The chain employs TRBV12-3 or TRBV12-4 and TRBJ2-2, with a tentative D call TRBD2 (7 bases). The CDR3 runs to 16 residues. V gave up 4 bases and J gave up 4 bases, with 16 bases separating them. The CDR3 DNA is TGTGCCAGCAGTTCCTGGGGGGGGCAGGGCACCGGGGAGCTGTTTTTT. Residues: CASSSWGGQGTGELFF.

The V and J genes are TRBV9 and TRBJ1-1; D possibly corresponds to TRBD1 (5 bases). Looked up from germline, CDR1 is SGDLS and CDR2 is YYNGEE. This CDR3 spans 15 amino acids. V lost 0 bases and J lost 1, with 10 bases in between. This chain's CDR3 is CASSVDGQSNTEAFF. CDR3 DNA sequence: TGTGCCAGCAGCGTAGACGGACAATCGAACACTGAAGCTTTCTTT.

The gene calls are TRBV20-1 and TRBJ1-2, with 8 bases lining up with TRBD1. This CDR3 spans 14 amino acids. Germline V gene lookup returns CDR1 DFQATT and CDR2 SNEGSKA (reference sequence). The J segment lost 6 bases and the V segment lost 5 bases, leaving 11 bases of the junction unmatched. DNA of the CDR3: TGCAGTGCTGGACCGACAGGGGTGTCGAATGGCTACACCTTC. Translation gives CSAGPTGVSNGYTF.

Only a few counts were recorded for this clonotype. CDR3 nucleotide sequence: TGTGCCAGCACCCCACAGGGGTCGTTCGGCACTGAAGCTTTCTTT. It codes for CASTPQGSFGTEAFF. This sequence joins TRBV12-3 or TRBV12-4 and TRBJ1-1, with 7 nucleotides matching TRBD1. V trimming: 7 bases; J trimming: 4 bases; junction bases outside the gene matches: 12. The CDR3 is 15 amino acids.

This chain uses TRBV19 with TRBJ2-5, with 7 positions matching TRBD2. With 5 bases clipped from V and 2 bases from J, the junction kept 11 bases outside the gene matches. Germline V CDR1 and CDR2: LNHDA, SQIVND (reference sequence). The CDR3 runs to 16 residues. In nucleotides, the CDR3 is TGTGCCAGTAGTGTAGGAGGGACTACGGTTCAAGAGACCCAGTACTTC. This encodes CASSVGGTTVQETQYF.

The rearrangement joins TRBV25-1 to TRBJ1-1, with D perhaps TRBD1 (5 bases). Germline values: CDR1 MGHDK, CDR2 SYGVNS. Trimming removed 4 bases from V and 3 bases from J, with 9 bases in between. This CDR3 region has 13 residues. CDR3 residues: CASSGDSYTEAFF. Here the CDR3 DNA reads TGTGCCAGCAGTGGTGACAGCTACACTGAAGCTTTCTTT.

The CDR3 region is CASSLLRGRPAGVYEQYF. As DNA, the CDR3 is TGTGCCAGCAGCTTATTAAGAGGAAGACCAGCGGGGGTCTACGAGCAGTACTTC. The chain recombines TRBV13 with TRBJ2-7, with TRBD2 identical over 8 bases. With V trimmed by 2 bases and J by 3 bases, 15 bases remained unmatched. The CDR3 runs to 18 residues. Germline lookup yields CDR1 PRHDT and CDR2 FYEKMQ (reference sequence).

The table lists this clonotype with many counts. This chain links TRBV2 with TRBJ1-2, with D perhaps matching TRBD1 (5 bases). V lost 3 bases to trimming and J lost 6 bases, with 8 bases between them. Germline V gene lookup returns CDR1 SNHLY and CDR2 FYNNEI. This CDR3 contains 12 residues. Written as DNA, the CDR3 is TGTGCCAGCAGTGATGGGGGGAATGGCTACACCTTC. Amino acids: CASSDGGNGYTF. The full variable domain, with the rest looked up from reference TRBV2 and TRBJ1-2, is EPEVTQTPSHQVTQMGQEVILRCVPISNHLYFYWYRQILGQKVEFLVSFYNNEISEKSEIFDDQFSVERPDGSNFTLKIRSTKLEDSAMYFCASSDGGNGYTFGSGTRLTVV.

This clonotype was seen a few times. CDR3 nucleotides: TGTGCCAGCAGTCTTGACCCGCGGCTAGCGGGGGAAGCGAACACCGGGGAGCTGTTTTTT. Protein sequence: CASSLDPRLAGEANTGELFF. This rearrangement joins TRBV27 to TRBJ2-2, with 10 bases identical to TRBD2. Per germline, CDR1 MNHEY and CDR2 SMNVEV (reference sequence). CDR3 length: 20 amino acids. J lost 0 bases, V lost 5 bases, and 15 bases had no gene match.

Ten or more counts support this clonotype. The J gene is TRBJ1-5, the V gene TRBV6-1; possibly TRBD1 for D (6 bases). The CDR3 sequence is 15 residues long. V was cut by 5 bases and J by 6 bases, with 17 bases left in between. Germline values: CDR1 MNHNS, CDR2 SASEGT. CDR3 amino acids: CASSQQGGFGQPQHF. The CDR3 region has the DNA TGTGCCAGCAGTCAACAGGGTGGGTTCGGTCAGCCCCAGCATTTT.

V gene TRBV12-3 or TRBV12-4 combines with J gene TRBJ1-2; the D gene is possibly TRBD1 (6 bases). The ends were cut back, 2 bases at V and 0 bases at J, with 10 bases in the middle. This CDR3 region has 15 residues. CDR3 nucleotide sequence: TGTGCCAGCAGTTTACAGGGGCCGCCTAACTATGGCTACACCTTC. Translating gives CASSLQGPPNYGYTF.

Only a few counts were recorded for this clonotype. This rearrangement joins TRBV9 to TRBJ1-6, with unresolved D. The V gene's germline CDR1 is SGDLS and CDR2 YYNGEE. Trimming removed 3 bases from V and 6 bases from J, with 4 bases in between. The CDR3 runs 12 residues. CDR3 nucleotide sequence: TGTGCCAGCAGCGCTACTAATTCACCCCTCCACTTT. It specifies CASSATNSPLHF.

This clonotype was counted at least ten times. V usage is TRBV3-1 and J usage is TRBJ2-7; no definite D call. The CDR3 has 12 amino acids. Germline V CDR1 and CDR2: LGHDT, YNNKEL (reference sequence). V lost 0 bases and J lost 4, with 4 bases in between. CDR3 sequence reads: CASSQDRYEQYF. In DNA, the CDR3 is TGTGCCAGCAGCCAAGATAGGTACGAGCAGTACTTC.

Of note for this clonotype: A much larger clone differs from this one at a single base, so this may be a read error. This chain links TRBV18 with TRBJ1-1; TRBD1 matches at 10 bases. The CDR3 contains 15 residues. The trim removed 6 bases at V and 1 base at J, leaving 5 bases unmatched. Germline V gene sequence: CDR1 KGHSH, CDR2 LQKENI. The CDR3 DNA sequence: TGTGCCAGCTCTTCCGGGACAGGGGCGAACACTGAAGCTTTCTTT. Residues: CASSSGTGANTEAFF.

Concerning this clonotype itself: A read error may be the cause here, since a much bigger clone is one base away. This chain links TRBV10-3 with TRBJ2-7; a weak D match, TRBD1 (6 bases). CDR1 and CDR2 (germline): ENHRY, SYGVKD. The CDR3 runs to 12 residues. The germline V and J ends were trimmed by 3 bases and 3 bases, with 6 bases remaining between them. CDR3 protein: CAISDRGYEQYF. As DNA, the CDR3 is TGTGCCATCAGTGACAGGGGCTACGAGCAGTACTTC.

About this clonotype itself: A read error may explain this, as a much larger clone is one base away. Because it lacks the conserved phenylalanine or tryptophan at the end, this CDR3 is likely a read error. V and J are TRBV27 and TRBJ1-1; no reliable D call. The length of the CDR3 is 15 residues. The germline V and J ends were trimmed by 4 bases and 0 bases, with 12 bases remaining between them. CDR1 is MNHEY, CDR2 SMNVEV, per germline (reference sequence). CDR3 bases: TGTGCCAGCAGTTGGGAGGGTTCCATGAACACTGAAGCTTTCCTT. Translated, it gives CASSWEGSMNTEAFL.

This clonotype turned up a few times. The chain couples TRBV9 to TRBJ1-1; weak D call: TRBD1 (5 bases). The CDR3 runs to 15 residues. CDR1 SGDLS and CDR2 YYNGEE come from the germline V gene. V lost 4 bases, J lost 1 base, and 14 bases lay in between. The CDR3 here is CASSPRPDTNTEAFF. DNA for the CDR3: TGTGCCAGCAGCCCCAGACCGGACACGAACACTGAAGCTTTCTTT.

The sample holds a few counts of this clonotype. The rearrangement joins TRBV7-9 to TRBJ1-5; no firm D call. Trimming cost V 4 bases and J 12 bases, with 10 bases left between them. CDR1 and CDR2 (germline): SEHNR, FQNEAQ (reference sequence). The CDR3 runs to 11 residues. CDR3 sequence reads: CASSSGRLQHF. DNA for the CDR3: TGTGCCAGCAGCTCCGGACGGCTCCAGCATTTT.